This TCR beta chain derives from a study of blood T cell repertoires in COVID-19. As for the study in general: PBMCs, B-cell-depleted T cells, or T cells provided the cDNA or gDNA that made up the material.

Original processing notes: Reference gene primer amplification yielded estimated nucleated cell counts. Some clones are missing from TCRdb's copy, which holds only in-frame ones; the method was immunoSEQ multiplex PCR. V and J calls and clone size come straight from that table; D and trimming were deduced from the DNA. The sample has 250,000 to 300,000 clones, roughly 79% seen once. Germline CDR1 and CDR2: SQVTM and ANQGSEA. CDR3 length equals 12 residues. The V end was cut by 2 bases, the J end by 6 bases, with 7 bases between. The sequence was obtained from an older woman with active or convalescent COVID-19. This chain connects TRBV29-1 to TRBJ2-2; no reliable D call. Sequencing input: peripheral blood. CDR3 amino acids: CSVEPLPGELFF. The CDR3 nucleotides read TGCAGCGTTGAACCACTCCCCGGGGAGCTGTTTTTT.